The 16 T cell receptor beta chains given below trace back to one sample, sequenced in a study of patients and donors after allogeneic stem cell transplantation. One entry per CDR3 protein, called by TCRdb with MiXCR from the RT-PCR reads. The data hold some 960,000 distinct CDR3 sequences, with roughly 18% observed a single time. The specimen sequenced was blood, either unsorted or a sorted T cell fraction (not recorded which). These receptors all come from a human donor who was either an allogeneic HSCT recipient or a stem cell or donor lymphocyte infusion donor (not recorded which). It is not recorded whose cells these are; they may come from a transplant donor.

The gene calls are TRBV7-3 and TRBJ2-2; D is uncertain. The CDR3 consists of 15 residues. With 2 bases removed from V and 6 bases from J, the gap between germline ends came to 13 bases. Looked up from germline, CDR1 is SGHTA and CDR2 is FQGTGA. The CDR3, as DNA: TGTGCCAGCAGCTTATCTCAGAGGAGTCCCGGGGAGCTGTTTTTT. The encoded protein is CASSLSQRSPGELFF.

CDR3 sequence reads: CASSQGFPGDREETQYF. The CDR3, as DNA: TGTGCCAGCAGCCAAGGGTTCCCGGGGGACAGGGAAGAGACCCAGTACTTC. The chain has TRBV4-2 and TRBJ2-5; the match to TRBD1 covers 9 bases. CDR1 and CDR2 (germline): LGHNA, YNFKEQ. V shed 1 base, J shed 3 bases, and the junction held 9 bases outside the gene matches. This CDR3 is built from 17 residues.

This chain links TRBV2 with TRBJ1-2; D remains unclear. This CDR3 is 13 amino acids long. CDR1 and CDR2 (germline): SNHLY, FYNNEI. Trimming stripped 6 bases from V and 7 bases from J, with 15 bases between. The DNA of the CDR3 is TGTGCCAGCAGCACACAGTTGCTTGGTGGCTACACCTTC. This translates into CASSTQLLGGYTF. Together with reference TRBV2 and TRBJ1-2, the CDR3 gives the full variable domain: EPEVTQTPSHQVTQMGQEVILRCVPISNHLYFYWYRQILGQKVEFLVSFYNNEISEKSEIFDDQFSVERPDGSNFTLKIRSTKLEDSAMYFCASSTQLLGGYTFGSGTRLTVV.

V is TRBV7-2 and J is TRBJ2-3; D gene uncertain. The CDR3 is 15 amino acids. Trimming pared 5 bases from V and 1 base from J, leaving 13 bases between. Germline V gene sequence: CDR1 SGHTA, CDR2 FQGNSA. In DNA, the CDR3 is TGTGCCAGCAGCCCCCGGTTCCCCGGCACAGATACGCAGTATTTT. Translating it yields CASSPRFPGTDTQYF.

This clonotype turned up a few times. The chain carries TRBV5-1 and TRBJ1-3; D gene uncertain. V lost 0 bases and J lost 0, with 7 bases in between. Germline-derived CDR1 and CDR2 are SGHRS and YFSETQ. CDR3 size: 15 residues. CDR3 sequence reads: CASSLEANSGNTIYF. The CDR3, as DNA: TGCGCCAGCAGCTTGGAGGCGAACTCTGGAAACACCATATATTTT.

The V gene is TRBV5-1, the J gene TRBJ2-3; D may be TRBD1 or TRBD2 (6 bases each). Germline V CDR1 and CDR2: SGHRS, YFSETQ. Trimming took 1 base from V and 4 from J, leaving 16 bases between them. The CDR3 contains 16 residues. CDR3 DNA sequence: TGCGCCAGCAGCTTGTTAGGGGGAGGATCCCCAGATACGCAGTATTTT. The encoded protein is CASSLLGGGSPDTQYF.

The V gene is TRBV11-2, the J gene TRBJ2-5; D may be TRBD2 (6 bases). Between the trimmed V and J ends, which lost 5 bases and 2 bases, there was a span of 12 bases. CDR3 length: 14 amino acids. Germline CDR1 is SGHAT and CDR2 is FQNNGV. As DNA, the CDR3 is TGTGCCAGCAGCACCACTAGCAGACAAGAGACCCAGTACTTC. As protein: CASSTTSRQETQYF.

The rearrangement joins TRBV7-2 to TRBJ1-2; D not resolved. The V and J ends lost 5 bases and 4 bases respectively, with 17 bases between them. CDR3 length equals 15 residues. Germline CDR1 reads SGHTA; CDR2 reads FQGNSA. CDR3 in DNA: TGTGCCAGCAGCCCCCGAGGCACGGAGAGCTATGGCTACACCTTC. Amino acid sequence: CASSPRGTESYGYTF. Supplemented by reference TRBV7-2 and TRBJ1-2, the full variable domain reads GAGVSQSPSNKVTEKGKDVELRCDPISGHTALYWYRQSLGQGLEFLIYFQGNSAPDKSGLPSDRFSAERTGGSVSTLTIQRTQQEDSAVYLCASSPRGTESYGYTFGSGTRLTVV.

This clonotype was seen only a few times. The chain recombines TRBV27 with TRBJ2-2; 8 bases are a match to TRBD1. This CDR3 contains 14 residues. Trimming removed 4 bases from V and 8 bases from J; junction bases left unmatched: 6. From germline, CDR1 is MNHEY and CDR2 SMNVEV (reference sequence). The CDR3 DNA sequence: TGTGCCAGCAGTTGGACAGGGTTAGGAGGGGAGCTGTTTTTT. Amino acids: CASSWTGLGGELFF.

This chain connects TRBV20-1 to TRBJ1-1; TRBD1 agrees at 7 bases. The CDR3 consists of 15 residues. Germline CDR1 and CDR2: DFQATT and SNEGSKA (reference sequence). V was pared by 0 bases and J by 0 bases, with 4 bases of the junction left unmatched. CDR3 sequence: CSARDRTGMNTEAFF. CDR3 coding DNA: TGCAGTGCTAGAGATCGGACAGGAATGAACACTGAAGCTTTCTTT.

This rearrangement joins TRBV20-1 to TRBJ1-1; no clear D. CDR3 length equals 15 residues. Deletions cut 3 bases from V and 0 bases from J, with 14 bases between. Germline-derived CDR1 and CDR2 are DFQATT and SNEGSKA (reference sequence). CDR3 amino acids: CSARADTSMNTEAFF. As DNA, the CDR3 is TGCAGTGCTAGGGCCGACACATCCATGAACACTGAAGCTTTCTTT.

This clonotype was seen repeatedly, ten times or more. The chain carries TRBV20-1 and TRBJ2-7; 8 bases map to TRBD1. The CDR3 consists of 16 residues. V shed 2 bases and J 5 bases; nucleotides not matched to a gene: 14. Germline lookup yields CDR1 DFQATT and CDR2 SNEGSKA (reference sequence). The CDR3 region is CSARKTGAVILNEQYF. CDR3 coding DNA: TGCAGTGCTAGAAAGACAGGGGCGGTTATTTTAAACGAGCAGTACTTC.

This clonotype was seen only a few times. The chain links TRBV7-9 to TRBJ2-3; D is ambiguous. This CDR3 has 15 residues. Germline V lookup: CDR1 SEHNR, CDR2 FQNEAQ (reference sequence). Trimming took off 5 bases at V and 2 bases at J, with 14 bases between the two ends. The CDR3 protein is CASSHSSQFTDTQYF. The CDR3 bases are TGTGCCAGCAGCCATAGTAGTCAGTTCACAGATACGCAGTATTTT.

The rearrangement uses TRBV20-1 and TRBJ2-2, with unresolved D. V dropped 5 bases and J dropped 5 bases, with 12 bases sitting between them. Germline loops: CDR1 DFQATT, CDR2 SNEGSKA (reference sequence). The CDR3 covers 13 residues. The CDR3 loop is CSAVAALTGELFF. CDR3 in DNA: TGCAGTGCTGTCGCTGCCTTGACCGGGGAGCTGTTTTTT.

The rearrangement links TRBV6-2 or TRBV6-3 to TRBJ2-2, with no clear D. CDR3 length: 13 residues. The V end lost 10 bases, the J end lost 1 base, and 10 bases lay between the germline ends. Looked up from germline, CDR1 is MNHEY and CDR2 is SVGEGT. CDR3: CATRSLNTGELFF. CDR3 coding DNA: TGTGCCACTCGCTCTTTGAACACCGGGGAGCTGTTTTTT.

The V and J genes are TRBV27 and TRBJ1-2; possible D gene TRBD1, 6 bases. This CDR3 has 15 residues. Trimming took off 3 bases at V and 4 bases at J, with 15 bases between the two ends. CDR1 is MNHEY, CDR2 SMNVEV, per germline (reference sequence). CDR3 coding DNA: TGTGCCAGCAGTTTTATTGGGGGCGATCCCTATGGCTACACCTTC. Its translation: CASSFIGGDPYGYTF.